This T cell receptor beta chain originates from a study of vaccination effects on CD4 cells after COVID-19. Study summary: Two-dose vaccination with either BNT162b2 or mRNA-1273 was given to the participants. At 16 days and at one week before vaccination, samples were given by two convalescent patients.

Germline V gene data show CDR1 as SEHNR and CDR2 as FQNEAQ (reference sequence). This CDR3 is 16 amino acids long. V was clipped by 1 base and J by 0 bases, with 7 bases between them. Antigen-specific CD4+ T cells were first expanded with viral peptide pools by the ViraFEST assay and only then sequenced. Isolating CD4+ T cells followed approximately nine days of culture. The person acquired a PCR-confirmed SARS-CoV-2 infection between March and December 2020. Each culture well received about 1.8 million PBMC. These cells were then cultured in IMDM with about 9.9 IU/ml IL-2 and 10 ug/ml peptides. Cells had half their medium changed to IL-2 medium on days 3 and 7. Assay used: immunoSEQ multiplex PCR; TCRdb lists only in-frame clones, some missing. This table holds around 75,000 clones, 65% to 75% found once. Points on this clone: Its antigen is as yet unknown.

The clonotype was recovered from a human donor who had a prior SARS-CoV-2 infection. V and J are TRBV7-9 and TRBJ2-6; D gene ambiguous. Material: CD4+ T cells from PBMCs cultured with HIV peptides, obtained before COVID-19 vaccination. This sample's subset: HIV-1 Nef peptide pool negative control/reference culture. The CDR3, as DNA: TGTGCCAGCAGCTTAGTTCCCCGCTCTGGGGCCAACGTCCTGACTTTC. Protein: CASSLVPRSGANVLTF. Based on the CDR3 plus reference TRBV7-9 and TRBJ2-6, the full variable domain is DTGVSQNPRHKITKRGQNVTFRCDPISEHNRLYWYRQTLGQGPEFLTYFQNEAQLEKSRLLSDRFSAERPKGSFSTLEIQRTEQGDSAMYLCASSLVPRSGANVLTFGAGSRLTVL.